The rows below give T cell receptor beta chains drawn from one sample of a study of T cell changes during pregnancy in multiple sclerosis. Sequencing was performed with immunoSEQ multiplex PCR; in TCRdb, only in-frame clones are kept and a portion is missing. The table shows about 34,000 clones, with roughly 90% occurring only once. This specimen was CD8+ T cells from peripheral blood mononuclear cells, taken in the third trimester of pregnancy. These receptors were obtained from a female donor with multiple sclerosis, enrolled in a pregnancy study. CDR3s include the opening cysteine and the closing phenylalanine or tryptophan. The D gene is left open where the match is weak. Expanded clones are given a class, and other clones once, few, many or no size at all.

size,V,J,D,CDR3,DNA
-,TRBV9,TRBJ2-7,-,CASSPDGGEEQYF,TGTGCCAGCAGCCCAGACGGGGGTGAGGAGCAGTACTTC
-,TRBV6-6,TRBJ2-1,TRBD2,CASSWTSGGRYNEQFF,TGTGCCAGCAGCTGGACTAGCGGGGGAAGGTACAATGAGCAGTTCTTC
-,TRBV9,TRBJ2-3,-,CASSGGIADPDTQYF,TGTGCCAGCAGCGGGGGAATAGCGGACCCAGATACGCAGTATTTT
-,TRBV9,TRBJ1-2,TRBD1,CASSGTGRQGYTF,TGTGCCAGCAGCGGGACAGGGAGGCAAGGCTACACCTTC
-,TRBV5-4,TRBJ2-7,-,CASSLMSGPTGYEQYF,TGTGCCAGCAGCTTAATGAGCGGCCCTACCGGCTACGAGCAGTACTTC
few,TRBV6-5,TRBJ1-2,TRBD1,CASSYSTGMDGYTF,TGTGCCAGCAGTTACTCGACAGGGATGGATGGCTACACCTTC
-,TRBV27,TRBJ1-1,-,CASSPDLLTGSAEAFF,TGTGCCAGCAGTCCCGATTTACTGACGGGATCCGCTGAAGCTTTCTTT
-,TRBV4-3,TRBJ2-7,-,CASSQEGGYNEQYF,TGCGCCAGCAGCCAAGAAGGCGGCTATAACGAGCAGTACTTC
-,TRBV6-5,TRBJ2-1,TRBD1,CASSRQGNEQFF,TGTGCCAGCAGTCGACAGGGCAATGAGCAGTTCTTC
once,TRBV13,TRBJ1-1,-,CASSGPGTRNTEAFF,TGTGCCAGCAGCGGACCCGGGACACGGAACACTGAAGCTTTCTTT
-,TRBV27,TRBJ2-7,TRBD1,CASSSLTSGQGYEQYF,TGTGCCAGCAGTTCCCTCACCTCGGGACAGGGCTACGAGCAGTACTTC
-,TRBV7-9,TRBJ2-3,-,CASSLEGGTQYF,TGTGCCAGCAGCCTTGAGGGTGGTACGCAGTATTTT
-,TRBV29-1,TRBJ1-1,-,CSVEAGGALGAFF,TGCAGCGTTGAAGCCGGCGGGGCCTTGGGGGCTTTCTTT
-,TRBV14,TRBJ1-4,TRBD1,CASSHGDRGEKLFF,TGTGCCAGCAGCCATGGGGACAGAGGGGAAAAACTGTTTTTT
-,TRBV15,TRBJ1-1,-,CATSRDRVGKEAFF,TGTGCCACCAGCAGAGATCGGGTTGGAAAGGAGGCTTTCTTT
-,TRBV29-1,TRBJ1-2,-,CSVDAGLYYGYTF,TGCAGCGTTGATGCCGGACTCTACTATGGCTACACCTTC
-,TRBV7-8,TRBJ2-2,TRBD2,CASSLVGAGVLNTGELFF,TGTGCCAGCAGCTTAGTCGGGGCGGGGGTGCTTAACACCGGGGAGCTGTTTTTT
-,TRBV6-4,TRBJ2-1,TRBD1,CASSDSPTGAYNEQFF,TGTGCCAGCAGTGACTCGCCGACAGGGGCTTACAATGAGCAGTTCTTC
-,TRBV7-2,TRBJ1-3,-,CASSSTGSGNTIYF,TGTGCCAGCAGCTCCACAGGTTCTGGAAACACCATATATTTT
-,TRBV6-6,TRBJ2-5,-,CASSHRVGGGETQYF,TGTGCCAGCAGCCACAGGGTCGGAGGCGGGGAGACCCAGTACTTC
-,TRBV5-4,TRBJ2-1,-,CASSLTGYNEQFF,TGTGCCAGCAGCTTAACAGGATACAATGAGCAGTTCTTC
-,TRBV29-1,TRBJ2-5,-,CSVVRQGGTQYF,TGCAGCGTTGTCCGACAGGGAGGGACCCAGTACTTC
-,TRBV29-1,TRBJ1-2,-,CSVETDGPVQDTF,TGCAGCGTTGAAACTGACGGTCCCGTACAGGACACCTTC
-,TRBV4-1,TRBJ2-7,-,CASSQAGFYEQYF,TGCGCCAGCAGCCAAGCGGGGTTCTACGAGCAGTACTTC
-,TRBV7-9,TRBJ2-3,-,CASSHRMGEGTDTQYF,TGTGCCAGCAGCCACCGGATGGGGGAGGGCACAGATACGCAGTATTTT
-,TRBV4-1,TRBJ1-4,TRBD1,CASSQAGTEGWPNEKLFF,TGCGCCAGCAGCCAGGCCGGGACAGAGGGTTGGCCTAATGAAAAACTGTTTTTT
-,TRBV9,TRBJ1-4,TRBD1,CASSLGQGWEKLFF,TGTGCCAGCAGCCTCGGACAGGGGTGGGAAAAACTGTTTTTT
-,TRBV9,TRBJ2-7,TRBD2,CASSVRPGTSSYEQYF,TGTGCCAGCAGCGTCCGGCCCGGGACTAGCTCCTACGAGCAGTACTTC
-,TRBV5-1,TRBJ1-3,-,CASSNRENTIYF,TGCGCCAGCAGCAACAGGGAAAACACCATATATTTT
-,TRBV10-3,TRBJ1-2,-,CAIRETAGSNDNYGYTF,TGTGCCATCAGGGAGACGGCAGGTAGTAACGACAACTATGGCTACACCTTC
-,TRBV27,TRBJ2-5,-,CASSLFSGQETQYF,TGTGCCAGCAGTTTATTTAGCGGACAAGAGACCCAGTACTTC
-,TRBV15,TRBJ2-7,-,CATRPDSSYEQYF,TGTGCCACCAGGCCGGACAGCTCCTACGAGCAGTACTTC
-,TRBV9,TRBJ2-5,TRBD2,CASSVVAGEGTQYF,TGTGCCAGCAGCGTAGTAGCGGGGGAAGGGACCCAGTACTTC
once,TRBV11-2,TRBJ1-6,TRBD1,CASSLGTVPLHF,TGTGCCAGCAGCCTCGGGACAGTACCCCTCCACTTT
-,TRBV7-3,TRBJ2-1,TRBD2,CASSLNGGVNNEQFF,TGTGCCAGCAGCTTAAATGGGGGGGTTAACAATGAGCAGTTCTTC
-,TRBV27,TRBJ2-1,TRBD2,CASKSGGLEQFF,TGTGCCAGCAAGAGCGGGGGGCTGGAGCAGTTCTTC
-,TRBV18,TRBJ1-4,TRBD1,CASSPLGGAQEKLFF,TGTGCCAGCTCACCCCTAGGGGGCGCGCAGGAAAAACTGTTTTTT
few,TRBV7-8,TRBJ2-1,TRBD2,CASSLGLAGGRRDEQFF,TGTGCCAGCAGCCTCGGACTAGCGGGGGGGCGTAGGGATGAGCAGTTCTTC
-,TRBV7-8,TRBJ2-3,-,CASSPQAFSETDTQYF,TGTGCCAGCAGCCCCCAGGCATTTTCGGAAACAGATACGCAGTATTTT
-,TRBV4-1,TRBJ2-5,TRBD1,CASSETGGGYEETQYF,TGCGCCAGCAGCGAAACAGGGGGTGGTTACGAAGAGACCCAGTACTTC
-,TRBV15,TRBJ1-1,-,CATSRDTGRGTEAFF,TGTGCCACCAGCAGAGATACGGGGAGGGGGACTGAAGCTTTCTTT
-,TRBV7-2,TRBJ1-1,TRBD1,CASSSGQGRGTEAFF,TGTGCCAGCAGCTCGGGACAGGGTCGAGGCACTGAAGCTTTCTTT
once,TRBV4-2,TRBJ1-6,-,CASSPGLNSPLHF,TGTGCCAGCAGCCCCGGGTTGAATTCACCCCTCCACTTT
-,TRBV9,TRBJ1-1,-,CASSVGTGNTEAFF,TGTGCCAGCAGCGTAGGAACCGGGAACACTGAAGCTTTCTTT
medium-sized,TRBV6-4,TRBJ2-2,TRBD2,CASSDSAGAGELFF,TGTGCCAGCAGTGACTCAGCGGGGGCCGGGGAGCTGTTTTTT
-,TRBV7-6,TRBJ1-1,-,CASSSRHPNTEAFF,TGTGCCAGCAGCTCCCGACACCCGAACACTGAAGCTTTCTTT
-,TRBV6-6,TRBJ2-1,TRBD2,CASSYGRGGGNEQFF,TGTGCCAGCAGTTACGGGCGGGGGGGAGGGAATGAGCAGTTCTTC
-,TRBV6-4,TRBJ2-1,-,CASSVGGNNEQFF,TGTGCCAGCAGTGTCGGAGGCAACAATGAGCAGTTCTTC
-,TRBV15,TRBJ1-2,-,CATSRVQGLGYTF,TGTGCCACCAGCAGAGTTCAGGGACTCGGCTACACCTTC
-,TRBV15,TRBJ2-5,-,CATSRGGVQETQYF,TGTGCCACCAGCAGAGGGGGAGTCCAAGAGACCCAGTACTTC
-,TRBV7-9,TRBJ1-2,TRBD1,CASSSSLTGGVHGYTF,TGTGCCAGCAGCTCCTCGTTGACAGGGGGCGTGCATGGCTACACCTTC
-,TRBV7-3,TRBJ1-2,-,CASSTGPVDYGYTF,TGTGCCAGCAGCACGGGTCCCGTGGACTATGGCTACACCTTC
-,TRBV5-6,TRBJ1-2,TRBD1,CASQSGTGGFRYTF,TGTGCCAGCCAGTCCGGGACAGGTGGTTTTCGCTACACCTTC
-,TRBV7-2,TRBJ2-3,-,CASSRTRRDTQYF,TGTGCCAGCAGCCGCACCCGTAGAGATACGCAGTATTTT
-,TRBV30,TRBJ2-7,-,CAWNPLGFPYEQYF,TGTGCCTGGAACCCCCTCGGGTTTCCATACGAGCAGTACTTC
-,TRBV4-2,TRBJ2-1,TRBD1,CASSHTQGATYNEQFF,TGTGCCAGCAGCCATACCCAGGGGGCTACCTACAATGAGCAGTTCTTC
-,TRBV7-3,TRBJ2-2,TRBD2,CASSAPLAGGLGTGELFF,TGTGCCAGCAGCGCCCCCCTAGCGGGGGGCCTAGGAACCGGGGAGCTGTTTTTT
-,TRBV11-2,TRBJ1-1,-,CASSGETDLGTEAFF,TGTGCCAGCAGCGGAGAGACAGACCTGGGCACTGAAGCTTTCTTT
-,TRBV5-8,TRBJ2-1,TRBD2,CASSPGTSSYNEQFF,TGTGCCAGCAGCCCCGGGACTAGCTCCTACAATGAGCAGTTCTTC
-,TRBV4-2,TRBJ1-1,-,CASSPSRDTEAFF,TGTGCCAGCAGCCCAAGCCGGGACACGGAAGCTTTCTTT